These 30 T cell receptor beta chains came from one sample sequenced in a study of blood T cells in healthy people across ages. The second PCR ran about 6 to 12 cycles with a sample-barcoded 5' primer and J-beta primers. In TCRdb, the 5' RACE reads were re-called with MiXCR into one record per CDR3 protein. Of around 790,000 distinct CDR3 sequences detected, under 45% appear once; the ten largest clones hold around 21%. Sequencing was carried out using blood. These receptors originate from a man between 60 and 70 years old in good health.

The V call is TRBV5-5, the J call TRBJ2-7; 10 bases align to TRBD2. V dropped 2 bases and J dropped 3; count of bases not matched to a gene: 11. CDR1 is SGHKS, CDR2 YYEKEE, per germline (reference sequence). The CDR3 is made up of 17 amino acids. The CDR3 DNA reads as TGTGCCAGCAGCTTAACGACTAGCGGGCACATAATCTACGAGCAGTACTTC. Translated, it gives CASSLTTSGHIIYEQYF.

The CDR3: CASKVGVGSYNEQFF. CDR3 sequence (DNA): TGTGCCAGCAAGGTCGGGGTAGGCTCCTACAATGAGCAGTTCTTC. This chain joins TRBV9 and TRBJ2-1; a weak D match, TRBD2 (5 bases). Germline V gives CDR1 SGDLS, CDR2 YYNGEE. The CDR3 totals 15 residues. Trimming left V 6 bases short and J 0 bases short, with 13 bases between.

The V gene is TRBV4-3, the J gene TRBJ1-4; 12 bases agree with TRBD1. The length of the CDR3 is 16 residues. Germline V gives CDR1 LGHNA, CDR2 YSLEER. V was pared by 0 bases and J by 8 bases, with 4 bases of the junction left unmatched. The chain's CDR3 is CASSQDGTGGLEKLFF. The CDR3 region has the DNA TGCGCCAGCAGCCAAGATGGGACAGGGGGCTTGGAAAAACTGTTTTTT.

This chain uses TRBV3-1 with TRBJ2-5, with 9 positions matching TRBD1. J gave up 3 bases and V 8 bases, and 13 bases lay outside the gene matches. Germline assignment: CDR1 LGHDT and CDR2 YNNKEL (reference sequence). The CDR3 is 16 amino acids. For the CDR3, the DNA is TGTGCCAGCTCCTCCCACCGGGACAGGGTTGAAGAGACCCAGTACTTC. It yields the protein CASSSHRDRVEETQYF.

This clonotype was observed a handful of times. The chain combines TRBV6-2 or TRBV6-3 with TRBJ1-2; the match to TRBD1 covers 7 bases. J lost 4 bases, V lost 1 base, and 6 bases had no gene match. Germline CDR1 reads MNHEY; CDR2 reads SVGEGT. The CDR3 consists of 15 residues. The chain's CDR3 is CASSYLPGQTYGYTF. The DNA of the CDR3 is TGTGCCAGCAGTTACTTGCCGGGACAGACCTATGGCTACACCTTC.

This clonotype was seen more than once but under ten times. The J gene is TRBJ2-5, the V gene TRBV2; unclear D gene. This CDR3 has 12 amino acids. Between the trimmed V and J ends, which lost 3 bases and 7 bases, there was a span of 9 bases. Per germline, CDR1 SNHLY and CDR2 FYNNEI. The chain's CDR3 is CASSDWKGTQYF. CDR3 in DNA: TGTGCCAGCAGTGATTGGAAGGGGACCCAGTACTTC.

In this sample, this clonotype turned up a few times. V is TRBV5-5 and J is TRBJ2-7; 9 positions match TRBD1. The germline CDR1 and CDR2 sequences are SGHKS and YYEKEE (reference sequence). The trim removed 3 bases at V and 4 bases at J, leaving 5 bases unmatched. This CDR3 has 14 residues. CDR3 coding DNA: TGTGCCAGCAGCTGGACAGGGGCTGGGTACGAGCAGTACTTC. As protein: CASSWTGAGYEQYF.

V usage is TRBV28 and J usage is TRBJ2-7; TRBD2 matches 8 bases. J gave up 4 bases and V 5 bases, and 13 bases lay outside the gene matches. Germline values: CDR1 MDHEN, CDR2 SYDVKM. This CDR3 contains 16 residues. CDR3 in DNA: TGTGCCAGCAGTCCACGGGGGGGAGGTCATGGGTACGAGCAGTACTTC. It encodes CASSPRGGGHGYEQYF.

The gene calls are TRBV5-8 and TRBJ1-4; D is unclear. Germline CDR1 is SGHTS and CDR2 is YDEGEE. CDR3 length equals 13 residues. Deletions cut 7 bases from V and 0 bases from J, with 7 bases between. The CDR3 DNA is TGTGCCAGCCTTGATCCAACTAATGAAAAACTGTTTTTT. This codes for CASLDPTNEKLFF.

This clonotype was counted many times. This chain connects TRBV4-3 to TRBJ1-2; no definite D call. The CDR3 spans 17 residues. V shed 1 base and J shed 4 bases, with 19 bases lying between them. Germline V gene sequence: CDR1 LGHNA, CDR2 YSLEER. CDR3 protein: CASSQAQHTPLTYGYTF. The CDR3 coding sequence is TGCGCCAGCAGCCAAGCCCAGCATACTCCATTAACCTATGGCTACACCTTC.

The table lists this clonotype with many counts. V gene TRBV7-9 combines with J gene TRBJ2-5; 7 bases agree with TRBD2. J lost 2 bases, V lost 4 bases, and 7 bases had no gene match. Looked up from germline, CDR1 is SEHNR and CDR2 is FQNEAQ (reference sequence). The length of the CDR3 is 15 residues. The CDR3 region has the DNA TGTGCCAGCAGCTGGAGGGAGGGACTACAAGAGACCCAGTACTTC. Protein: CASSWREGLQETQYF.

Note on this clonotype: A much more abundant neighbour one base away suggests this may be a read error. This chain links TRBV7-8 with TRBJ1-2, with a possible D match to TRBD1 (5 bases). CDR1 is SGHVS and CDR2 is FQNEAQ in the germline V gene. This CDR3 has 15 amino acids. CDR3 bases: TGTACCAGCAGCCCCATTGGCAGGGAGGACTATGGCTACACCTTC. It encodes CTSSPIGREDYGYTF.

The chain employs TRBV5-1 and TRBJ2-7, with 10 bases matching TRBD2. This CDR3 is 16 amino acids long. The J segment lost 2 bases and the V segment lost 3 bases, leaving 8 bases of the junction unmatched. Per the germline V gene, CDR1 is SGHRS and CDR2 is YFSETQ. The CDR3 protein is CASSSGSSGGTYEQYF. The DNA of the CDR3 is TGCGCCAGCAGCTCCGGCTCTAGCGGGGGTACCTACGAGCAGTACTTC.

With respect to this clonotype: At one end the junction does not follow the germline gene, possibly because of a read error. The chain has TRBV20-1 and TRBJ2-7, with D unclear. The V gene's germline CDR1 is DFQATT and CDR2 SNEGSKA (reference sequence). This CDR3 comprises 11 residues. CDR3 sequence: CSARISYKQYF. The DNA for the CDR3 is TGCAGTGCAAGGATTTCCTACAAGCAGTACTTC.

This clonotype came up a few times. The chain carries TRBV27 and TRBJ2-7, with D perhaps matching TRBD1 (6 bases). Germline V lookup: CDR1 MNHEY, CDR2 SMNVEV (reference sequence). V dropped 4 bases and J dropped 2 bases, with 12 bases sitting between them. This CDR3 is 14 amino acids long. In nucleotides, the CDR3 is TGTGCCAGCAGTTCTCAGGGGATCCCCTACGAGCAGTACTTC. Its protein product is CASSSQGIPYEQYF.

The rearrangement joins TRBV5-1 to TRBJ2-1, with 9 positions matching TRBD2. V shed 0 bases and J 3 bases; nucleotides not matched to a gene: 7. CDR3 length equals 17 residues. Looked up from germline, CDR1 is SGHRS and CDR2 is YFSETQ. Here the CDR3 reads CASSLAPRAGGYNEQFF. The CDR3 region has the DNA TGCGCCAGCAGCTTGGCCCCCCGAGCGGGGGGCTACAATGAGCAGTTCTTC.

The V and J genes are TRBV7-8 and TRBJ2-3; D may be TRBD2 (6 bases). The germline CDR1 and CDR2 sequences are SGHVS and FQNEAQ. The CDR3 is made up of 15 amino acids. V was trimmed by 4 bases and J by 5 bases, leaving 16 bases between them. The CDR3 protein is CASSSAGPPGDTQYF. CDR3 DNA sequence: TGTGCCAGCAGCTCCGCGGGACCCCCTGGAGATACGCAGTATTTT. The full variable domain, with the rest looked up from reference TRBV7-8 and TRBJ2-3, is GAGVSQSPRYKVAKRGQDVALRCDPISGHVSLFWYQQALGQGPEFLTYFQNEAQLDKSGLPSDRFFAERPEGSVSTLKIQRTQQEDSAVYLCASSSAGPPGDTQYFGPGTRLTVL.

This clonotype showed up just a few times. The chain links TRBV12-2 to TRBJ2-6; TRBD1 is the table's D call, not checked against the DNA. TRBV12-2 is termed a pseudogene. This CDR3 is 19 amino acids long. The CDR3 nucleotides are TGTGCAAGTCGCCGGAGACAATCGGGACACGGCTCTGGGGCCAACGTCCTGACTTTC. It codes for CASRRRQSGHGSGANVLTF.

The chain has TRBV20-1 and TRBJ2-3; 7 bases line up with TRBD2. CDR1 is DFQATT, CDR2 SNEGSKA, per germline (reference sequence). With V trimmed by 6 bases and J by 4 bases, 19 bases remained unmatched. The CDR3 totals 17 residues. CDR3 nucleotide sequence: TGCAGTGCCCCAAGGTCTGTCCGGGACTACGCGTCAGATACGCAGTATTTT. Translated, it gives CSAPRSVRDYASDTQYF.

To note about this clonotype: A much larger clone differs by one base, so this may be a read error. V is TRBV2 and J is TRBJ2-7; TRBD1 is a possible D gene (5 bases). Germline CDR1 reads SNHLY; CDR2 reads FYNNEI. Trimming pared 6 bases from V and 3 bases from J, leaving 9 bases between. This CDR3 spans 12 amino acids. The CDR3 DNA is TGTGCCAGCAGCCAGACAGTCTACGAGCAGTACTTC. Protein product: CASSQTVYEQYF.

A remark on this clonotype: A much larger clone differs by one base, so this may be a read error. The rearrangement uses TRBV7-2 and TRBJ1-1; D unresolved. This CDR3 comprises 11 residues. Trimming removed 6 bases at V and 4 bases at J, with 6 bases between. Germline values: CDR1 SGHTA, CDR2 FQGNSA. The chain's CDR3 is CASRAITEAFF. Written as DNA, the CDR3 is TGTGCCAGCAGAGCGATCACTGAAGCTTTCTTT. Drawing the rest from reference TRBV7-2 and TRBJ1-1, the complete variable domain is GAGVSQSPSNKVTEKGKDVELRCDPISGHTALYWYRQSLGQGLEFLIYFQGNSAPDKSGLPSDRFSAERTGGSVSTLTIQRTQQEDSAVYLCASRAITEAFFGQGTRLTVV.

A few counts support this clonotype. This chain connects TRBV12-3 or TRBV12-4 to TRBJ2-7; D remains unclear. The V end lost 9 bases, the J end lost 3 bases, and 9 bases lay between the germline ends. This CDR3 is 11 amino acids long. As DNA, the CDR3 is TGTGCCAGTTCGGGCCACTACGAGCAGTACTTC. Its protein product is CASSGHYEQYF.

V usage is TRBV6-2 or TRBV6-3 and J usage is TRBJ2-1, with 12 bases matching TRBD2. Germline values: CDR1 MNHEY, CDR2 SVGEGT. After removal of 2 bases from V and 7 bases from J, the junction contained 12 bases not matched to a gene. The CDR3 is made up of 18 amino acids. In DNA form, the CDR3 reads TGTGCCAGCAGTTACGGGCTAGCGGGGGGGGATCTTGGAAATGAGCAGTTCTTC. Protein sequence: CASSYGLAGGDLGNEQFF.

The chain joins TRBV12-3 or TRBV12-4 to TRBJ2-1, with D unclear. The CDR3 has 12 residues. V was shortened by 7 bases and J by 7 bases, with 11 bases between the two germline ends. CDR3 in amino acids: CASTSASNEQFF. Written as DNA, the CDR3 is TGTGCCAGCACCAGCGCGTCAAATGAGCAGTTCTTC.

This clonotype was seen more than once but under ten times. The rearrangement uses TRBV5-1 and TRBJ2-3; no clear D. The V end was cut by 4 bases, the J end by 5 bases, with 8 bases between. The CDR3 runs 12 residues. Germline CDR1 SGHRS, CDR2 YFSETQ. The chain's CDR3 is CASSNWGDTQYF. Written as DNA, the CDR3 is TGCGCCAGCAGCAATTGGGGAGATACGCAGTATTTT.

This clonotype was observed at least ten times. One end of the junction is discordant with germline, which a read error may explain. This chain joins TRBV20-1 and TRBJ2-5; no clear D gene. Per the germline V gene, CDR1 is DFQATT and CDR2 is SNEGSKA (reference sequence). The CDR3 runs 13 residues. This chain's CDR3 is CSARGTGQGTQYF. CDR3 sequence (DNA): TGCAGTGCTAGAGGGACCGGGCAAGGGACCCAGTACTTC.

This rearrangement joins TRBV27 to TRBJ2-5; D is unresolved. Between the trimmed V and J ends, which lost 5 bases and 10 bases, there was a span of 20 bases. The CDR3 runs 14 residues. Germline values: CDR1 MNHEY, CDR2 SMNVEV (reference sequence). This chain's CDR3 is CASSPKMGVIVQYF. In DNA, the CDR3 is TGTGCCAGCAGTCCCAAGATGGGTGTGATCGTCCAGTACTTC.

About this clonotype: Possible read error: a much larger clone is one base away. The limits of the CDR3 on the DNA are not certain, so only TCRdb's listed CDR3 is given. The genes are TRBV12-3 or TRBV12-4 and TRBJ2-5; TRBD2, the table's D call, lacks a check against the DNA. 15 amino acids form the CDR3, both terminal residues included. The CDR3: CASSSSRGGVETQYF.

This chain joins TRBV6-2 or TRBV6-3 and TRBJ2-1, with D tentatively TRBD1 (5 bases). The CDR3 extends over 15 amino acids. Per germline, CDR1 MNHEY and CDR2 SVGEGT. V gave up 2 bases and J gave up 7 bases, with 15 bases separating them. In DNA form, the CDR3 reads TGTGCCAGCAGTTACGTCAGGGCCATTAGGAATGAGCAGTTCTTC. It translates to CASSYVRAIRNEQFF.

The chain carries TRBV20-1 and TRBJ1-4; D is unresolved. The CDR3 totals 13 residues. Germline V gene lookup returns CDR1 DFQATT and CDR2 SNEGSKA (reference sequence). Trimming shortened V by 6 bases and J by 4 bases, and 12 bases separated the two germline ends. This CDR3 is CSARHGSNEKLFF. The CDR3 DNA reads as TGCAGTGCAAGACACGGTAGTAATGAAAAACTGTTTTTT.